These 10 T cell receptor beta chains were all obtained from the same sample, sequenced in a study of shared clonotypes between healthy human individuals. The table came from immunoSEQ multiplex PCR; TCRdb's copy has only in-frame clones and leaves some out. Of over 2 million clones in the sample, 85% to 95% are singletons; the top ten hold roughly 0.34%. The sequencing sample was made of naive CD4+ T cells from PBMCs. This sample's subset: CD45RA+ positively selected. Source of these receptors: a man aged 18 to 29 in good health. Some clones in this sample may be carry-over from other donors' samples.

The chain recombines TRBV7-2 with TRBJ2-3; D is uncertain. This CDR3 region has 13 residues. With 4 bases removed from V and 2 bases from J, the gap between germline ends came to 7 bases. Germline CDR1 is SGHTA and CDR2 is FQGNSA. The CDR3 reads CASSSFLTDTQYF. The CDR3 DNA is TGTGCCAGCAGCTCGTTTCTCACAGATACGCAGTATTTT.

This clone was seen once. The chain joins TRBV2 to TRBJ2-7; 14 bases are a match to TRBD2. V lost 8 bases to trimming and J lost 1 base; unmatched junction nucleotides: 7. CDR1 is SNHLY, CDR2 FYNNEI, per germline. There are 16 residues in the CDR3. The DNA of the CDR3 is TGTGCCAGCGGTAGACTAGCGGGAGGGCCGTCCTACGAGCAGTACTTC. Its translation: CASGRLAGGPSYEQYF.

V is TRBV4-3 and J is TRBJ2-7, with 8 bases lining up with TRBD1. V was clipped by 4 bases and J by 5 bases; unmatched bases: 7. The CDR3 loop spans 14 amino acids. CDR1 and CDR2 (germline): LGHNA, YSLEER. The DNA for the CDR3 is TGCGCCAGCAGCCCGGACAGGGTGGGAAACGAGCAGTACTTC. This sequence encodes CASSPDRVGNEQYF.

The chain combines TRBV7-8 with TRBJ1-1; D gene unclear. Germline V gene sequence: CDR1 SGHVS, CDR2 FQNEAQ. The germline V and J ends were trimmed by 7 bases and 0 bases, with 12 bases remaining between them. This CDR3 has 14 residues. The CDR3 nucleotides read TGTGCCAGCACGTCGAAGACGGTGAACACTGAAGCTTTCTTT. It translates to CASTSKTVNTEAFF.

The chain uses TRBV11-2 and TRBJ1-1; maybe TRBD1 (5 bases). V was pared by 3 bases and J by 8 bases, with 13 bases between. CDR1 SGHAT and CDR2 FQNNGV come from the germline V gene. The CDR3 totals 13 residues. The CDR3 DNA sequence: TGTGCCAGCAGCTTGGATTCGGGACTAGAAGCTTTCTTT. Encoded protein: CASSLDSGLEAFF. The full variable domain, completed using reference TRBV11-2 and TRBJ1-1, is EAGVAQSPRYKIIEKRQSVAFWCNPISGHATLYWYQQILGQGPKLLIQFQNNGVVDDSQLPKDRFSAERLKGVDSTLKIQPAKLEDSAVYLCASSLDSGLEAFFGQGTRLTVV.

The chain carries TRBV29-1 and TRBJ1-1; D call uncertain. V was shortened by 4 bases and J by 6 bases, with 12 bases between the two germline ends. Germline V lookup: CDR1 SQVTM, CDR2 ANQGSEA. The CDR3 spans 12 residues. The CDR3 loop reads CSVVRADSEAFF. The CDR3 region has the DNA TGCAGCGTTGTCAGAGCGGACTCTGAAGCTTTCTTT.

The CDR3 loop reads CASAMGSTNEKLFF. Written as DNA, the CDR3 is TGTGCCAGCGCCATGGGGTCAACTAATGAAAAACTGTTTTTT. The J gene is TRBJ1-4, the V gene TRBV4-2; no reliable D call. Trimming pared 8 bases from V and 0 bases from J, leaving 10 bases between. The CDR3 covers 14 residues. Germline-derived CDR1 and CDR2 are LGHNA and YNFKEQ.

This clone was picked up one time. This chain joins TRBV10-3 and TRBJ1-3, with TRBD1 matching over 9 bases. The V gene's germline CDR1 is ENHRY and CDR2 SYGVKD. CDR3 size: 16 residues. The ends lost 7 bases at V and 4 bases at J; junction bases unmatched: 11. Written as DNA, the CDR3 is TGTGCCATCACAGGGCCGGGACAGGGAGCCGGAAACACCATATATTTT. Protein: CAITGPGQGAGNTIYF.

For this clone: The sample contains more than one DNA sequence encoding this CDR3. The chain links TRBV7-2 to TRBJ2-7; D remains unclear. CDR1 and CDR2 from the germline V gene are SGHTA and FQGNSA. The CDR3 contains 12 residues. V was shortened by 3 bases and J by 0 bases, with 3 bases between the two germline ends. The CDR3 is CASSLSSYEQYF. The CDR3 DNA reads as TGTGCCAGCAGCTTGAGCTCCTACGAGCAGTACTTC.

Worth noting for this clone: The sample carries other DNA sequences with the same CDR3. The chain carries TRBV27 and TRBJ1-2; TRBD1 might be the D (5 bases). Trimming pared 5 bases from V and 4 bases from J, leaving 11 bases between. Per the germline V gene, CDR1 is MNHEY and CDR2 is SMNVEV (reference sequence). The CDR3 is 13 residues long. CDR3 sequence (DNA): TGTGCCAGCAGTGAAAGGGGAGGCTATGGCTACACCTTC. It codes for CASSERGGYGYTF.